The entry below gives a single T cell receptor beta chain sequence along with its context. This specimen comes from a study of blood T cell repertoires in COVID-19. For the study at large: Sites in the United States, Italy and Spain provided acute and convalescent COVID-19 samples. T cells, B-cell-depleted T cells, or PBMCs supplied cDNA or gDNA.

Per the original methods: Estimates of nucleated cell counts were drawn from the amplification of reference gene primers. Assay: immunoSEQ multiplex PCR; the TCRdb copy retains only in-frame clones and omits some. V and J calls plus clone size are reproduced from that table; the DNA served to infer D and trimming. Among over 55,000 clones listed, around 87% were seen once. The CDR3 totals 15 residues. The J segment lost 4 bases and the V segment lost 5 bases, leaving 11 bases of the junction unmatched. CDR1 and CDR2 from the germline V gene are SGHVS and FNYEAQ. This TCR came from a man aged 50-59 years with active COVID-19. This chain uses TRBV7-6 with TRBJ2-7, with 7 bases lining up with TRBD2. The sequenced sample consisted of peripheral blood. The CDR3 sequence is CASSRGAGSMYEQYF. The CDR3 DNA follows: TGTGCCAGCAGCCGAGGAGCGGGAAGTATGTACGAGCAGTACTTC.